These 17 T cell receptor beta chains share one sample of origin, sequenced in a study of technical replicates of blood from a few donors. Here immunoSEQ multiplex PCR was the method, and the copy in TCRdb shows in-frame clones only, minus some. The table records some 49,000 clones, approximately 90% of them present only once. The sequencing sample was made of PBMCs. The receptors come from a human donor in good health. Some clones in this sample may be carry-over from other donors' samples.

The J gene is TRBJ2-5, the V gene TRBV5-6; 8 positions match TRBD2. J lost 5 bases, V lost 4 bases, and 10 bases had no gene match. The germline gives CDR1 SGHDT, CDR2 YYEEEE. CDR3 size: 15 residues. CDR3 loop: CASSEISGRGETQYF. The DNA of the CDR3 is TGTGCCAGCAGCGAGATCAGCGGGAGAGGGGAGACCCAGTACTTC.

This chain joins TRBV5-4 and TRBJ1-1; unclear D gene. Germline values: CDR1 SGHNT, CDR2 YYREEE (reference sequence). V was pared by 1 base and J by 1 base, with 2 bases between. This CDR3 is built from 12 residues. CDR3 residues: CASSLQNTEAFF. The CDR3, as DNA: TGTGCCAGCAGCTTGCAGAACACTGAAGCTTTCTTT.

The chain couples TRBV7-9 to TRBJ2-5, with TRBD1 as a possible D gene (7 bases). This CDR3 is built from 16 residues. V lost 5 bases and J lost 1, with 17 bases in between. Germline V gene lookup returns CDR1 SEHNR and CDR2 FQNEAQ (reference sequence). CDR3 coding DNA: TGTGCCAGCAGCCACACAGACAGGGACTTCCAAGAGACCCAGTACTTC. Its protein is CASSHTDRDFQETQYF.

This chain connects TRBV6-5 to TRBJ2-3; D ambiguous. The V end was cut by 2 bases, the J end by 6 bases, with 6 bases between. The CDR3 runs to 12 residues. CDR1 is MNHEY, CDR2 SVGAGI, per germline. In DNA form, the CDR3 reads TGTGCCAGCAGTTACGCCGGGGATACGCAGTATTTT. It encodes CASSYAGDTQYF.

This chain joins TRBV7-9 and TRBJ2-2; TRBD1 matches 8 bases. The germline gives CDR1 SEHNR, CDR2 FQNEAQ (reference sequence). The length of the CDR3 is 13 residues. V lost 5 bases and J lost 6; bases outside the gene matches: 2. CDR3 region: CASSPTGAGELFF. Here the CDR3 DNA reads TGTGCCAGCAGCCCGACAGGGGCCGGGGAGCTGTTTTTT. The full variable domain, in which reference TRBV7-9 and TRBJ2-2 provide the parts outside the CDR3, is DTGVSQNPRHKITKRGQNVTFRCDPISEHNRLYWYRQTLGQGPEFLTYFQNEAQLEKSRLLSDRFSAERPKGSFSTLEIQRTEQGDSAMYLCASSPTGAGELFFGEGSRLTVL.

This sequence joins TRBV19 and TRBJ2-7, with TRBD2 as a possible D gene (7 bases). The V and J ends lost 8 bases and 3 bases respectively, with 14 bases between them. Germline CDR1 LNHDA, CDR2 SQIVND (reference sequence). The CDR3 consists of 13 residues. For the CDR3, the DNA is TGTGCCAGTGGCCACAGGGAGGGCTACGAGCAGTACTTC. It specifies CASGHREGYEQYF.

The V gene is TRBV28, the J gene TRBJ1-5; D uncertain. There are 11 residues in the CDR3. Germline CDR1 MDHEN, CDR2 SYDVKM. V gave up 4 bases and J gave up 7 bases, with 5 bases separating them. The CDR3 loop is CASSSLQPQHF. The CDR3 DNA reads TGTGCCAGCAGTTCTTTGCAGCCCCAGCATTTT.

This rearrangement joins TRBV11-2 to TRBJ2-5; D remains unclear. This CDR3 region has 15 residues. Per germline, CDR1 SGHAT and CDR2 FQNNGV. The V and J ends lost 5 bases and 4 bases respectively, with 17 bases between them. This CDR3 reads CASSPTHRVSETQYF. CDR3 nucleotides: TGTGCCAGCAGCCCGACCCACAGAGTCTCAGAGACCCAGTACTTC.

This clone was seen once. The chain links TRBV2 to TRBJ1-1; possibly TRBD1 for D (6 bases). CDR1 is SNHLY, CDR2 FYNNEI, per germline. V lost 4 bases and J 4 bases, leaving 13 bases between the germline ends. The CDR3 sequence is 14 residues long. The DNA of the CDR3 is TGTGCCAGCAGTGGGGAACAGGGCGGCACTGAAGCTTTCTTT. Protein sequence: CASSGEQGGTEAFF.

The gene calls are TRBV5-6 and TRBJ1-1; 10 nucleotides match TRBD1. The V gene end was trimmed by 4 bases and the J gene end by 0 bases; junction bases not matched to a gene: 9. This CDR3 is built from 17 residues. CDR1 SGHDT and CDR2 YYEEEE come from the germline V gene. The CDR3 loop reads CASSPTRDRGMNTEAFF. In nucleotides, the CDR3 is TGTGCCAGCAGCCCGACCCGGGACAGGGGAATGAACACTGAAGCTTTCTTT.

This sequence joins TRBV7-9 and TRBJ1-1, with D possibly matching TRBD1 (6 bases). In germline, CDR1 is SEHNR, CDR2 FQNEAQ (reference sequence). The V and J ends lost 5 bases and 7 bases respectively, with 11 bases between them. This CDR3 is 12 amino acids long. The CDR3 DNA sequence: TGTGCCAGCAGCCACAGGGCTGGTGAAGCTTTCTTT. Its translation is CASSHRAGEAFF.

The V and J genes are TRBV5-1 and TRBJ1-2, with 9 nucleotides matching TRBD1. After removal of 4 bases from V and 6 bases from J, the junction contained 7 bases not matched to a gene. The CDR3 extends over 14 amino acids. CDR1 is SGHRS, CDR2 YFSETQ, per germline. CDR3 in amino acids: CASSAGQGSNGYTF. The DNA for the CDR3 is TGCGCCAGCAGCGCGGGACAGGGATCTAATGGCTACACCTTC. Looking up the rest from reference TRBV5-1 and TRBJ1-2 gives the full variable domain: KAGVTQTPRYLIKTRGQQVTLSCSPISGHRSVSWYQQTPGQGLQFLFEYFSETQRNKGNFPGRFSGRQFSNSRSEMNVSTLELGDSALYLCASSAGQGSNGYTFGSGTRLTVV.

In this sample, this clone turned up once. The chain carries TRBV5-1 and TRBJ2-7; 9 positions agree with TRBD2. This CDR3 has 16 residues. V shed 0 bases and J 2 bases; nucleotides not matched to a gene: 6. Germline-derived CDR1 and CDR2 are SGHRS and YFSETQ. CDR3 region: CASSLGSSGGTYEQYF. CDR3 coding DNA: TGCGCCAGCAGCTTGGGCTCCAGCGGGGGGACCTACGAGCAGTACTTC.

The chain combines TRBV6-1 with TRBJ1-6; D is perhaps TRBD1 (6 bases). This CDR3 is 14 amino acids long. The V end lost 7 bases, the J end lost 10 bases, and 17 bases lay between the germline ends. Per the germline V gene, CDR1 is MNHNS and CDR2 is SASEGT. Written as DNA, the CDR3 is TGTGCCAGCAAACCCGGGACAACGGGATCACCCCTCCACTTT. Its protein product is CASKPGTTGSPLHF.

The gene calls are TRBV6-5 and TRBJ2-1, with 7 bases that match TRBD2. The CDR3 runs 13 residues. Germline V gives CDR1 MNHEY, CDR2 SVGAGI. The V and J ends lost 8 bases and 10 bases, in that order; junction bases with no gene match: 11. The CDR3 DNA is TGTGCCAGCGGAAAAAAGCGGGATTGGGAGCAGTTCTTC. Translation gives CASGKKRDWEQFF.

The V gene is TRBV5-1, the J gene TRBJ2-7, with 9 bases lining up with TRBD1. Trimming at V came to 3 bases and at J to 4 bases, leaving 5 bases not matched to a gene. CDR3 length: 14 amino acids. Per germline, CDR1 SGHRS and CDR2 YFSETQ. DNA of the CDR3: TGCGCCAGCAGCTGGGACAGGGTTTCGTACGAGCAGTACTTC. The encoded protein is CASSWDRVSYEQYF.

This clone is medium-sized. The chain employs TRBV27 and TRBJ2-2; TRBD1 aligns across 12 bases. CDR3 length equals 17 residues. Germline assignment: CDR1 MNHEY and CDR2 SMNVEV (reference sequence). The V gene end was trimmed by 6 bases and the J gene end by 7 bases; junction bases not matched to a gene: 12. The DNA for the CDR3 is TGTGCCAGCAGCCAAACCGGGACAGGGGGCTACGGCGGGGAGCTGTTTTTT. Translating gives CASSQTGTGGYGGELFF.